The present TCR beta chain was sequenced within a study of response to subunit inactivated influenza vaccine. Notes on this clonotype: As yet, its antigen is unknown.

Overall study findings and caveats: The authors offered the suggestion that each seasonal influenza vaccination recruits few new T cells.

TCRdb reprocessed the RT-PCR reads with MiXCR, giving one entry per CDR3 protein. The sample shows about 540,000 distinct CDR3 sequences, 20% to 25% of them seen only once. Germline V gives CDR1 LNHDA, CDR2 SQIVND (reference sequence). V dropped 5 bases and J dropped 6 bases, with 15 bases sitting between them. This CDR3 spans 14 amino acids. The sample was also linked to a second study, of T cells expressing NK-cell markers. That source adds: The TCR beta cDNA came from 5'RACE template switching with UMIs. Seven sequenced donors out of eight were HCMV-seropositive, one seronegative. What restricted sorting to alpha-beta TCR T cells in several experiments was an anti-gamma-delta TCR antibody. Topping the CD3+CD56-NKG2C+ fraction as well were these clonotypes, in four donors.

The V gene is TRBV19, the J gene TRBJ2-3, with D uncertain. The clonotype originates from a man aged 50 to 60 who received an inactivated influenza vaccine. The source material was CD4+ T cells sorted from PBMCs, sampled 11 to 12 days after vaccination. The CDR3 coding sequence is TGTGCCAGTAGTCCTTCGTCGACGAGGGATACGCAGTATTTT. It encodes CASSPSSTRDTQYF.